The clone carrying this T cell receptor beta chain was seen a single time. This sample is part of a study of T cell responses to AZD1222 COVID-19 vaccine. Some clones are missing from TCRdb's copy, which holds only in-frame ones; the method was immunoSEQ multiplex PCR. The data hold roughly 140,000 clones, with over 80% observed a single time. There are 18 residues in the CDR3. Germline CDR1 and CDR2: LGHDT and YNNKEL (reference sequence). The V segment lost 1 base and the J segment 2 bases; nucleotides outside the gene matches: 10. The V and J genes are TRBV3-1 (or the pseudogene TRBV3-2) and TRBJ2-1; 8 bases align to TRBD2. The source material was peripheral blood, sampled 28 days after the second AZD1222 dose. The sequence was obtained from an adult who received the AZD1222 COVID-19 vaccine. CDR3 region: CASSQGEGGRRPYNEQFF. The DNA for the CDR3 is TGTGCCAGCAGCCAAGGGGAAGGCGGGAGGCGACCCTACAATGAGCAGTTCTTC.